The 19 T cell receptor beta chains listed next were all sequenced from one sample in a study of cytomegalovirus exposure and HLA in healthy donors. Amplification used 60 Vbeta primers and 13 Jbeta primers. Data came from immunoSEQ multiplex PCR; TCRdb stores just in-frame clones and leaves some out. The sample holds over 250,000 clones, more than 80% seen once. The sequenced sample was PBMCs. The receptors here all came from a man aged 40-49 years in good health and CMV-seropositive.

The rearrangement links TRBV6-5 to TRBJ2-1; 12 positions agree with TRBD2. CDR3 length equals 14 residues. V gave up 5 bases and J gave up 8 bases; unmatched junction bases: 4. CDR1 is MNHEY, CDR2 SVGAGI, per germline. CDR3 sequence (DNA): TGTGCCAGCAGTCCGACTAGCGGGAGCGATGAGCAGTTCTTC. Translation: CASSPTSGSDEQFF.

The genes are TRBV9 and TRBJ2-2; 12 bases fit TRBD2. V was pared by 4 bases and J by 0 bases, with 10 bases of the junction left unmatched. Germline lookup yields CDR1 SGDLS and CDR2 YYNGEE. This CDR3 is 19 amino acids long. The CDR3 protein is CASSTPGLAGPANTGELFF. The CDR3 nucleotides read TGTGCCAGCAGCACCCCGGGACTAGCGGGTCCCGCGAACACCGGGGAGCTGTTTTTT. Looking up the rest from reference TRBV9 and TRBJ2-2 gives the full variable domain: DSGVTQTPKHLITATGQRVTLRCSPRSGDLSVYWYQQSLDQGLQFLIQYYNGEERAKGNILERFSAQQFPDLHSELNLSSLELGDSALYFCASSTPGLAGPANTGELFFGEGSRLTVL.

The chain uses TRBV27 and TRBJ2-7, with TRBD2 matching over 9 bases. V dropped 3 bases and J dropped 4; count of bases not matched to a gene: 7. This CDR3 has 15 amino acids. Germline assignment: CDR1 MNHEY and CDR2 SMNVEV (reference sequence). CDR3 DNA sequence: TGTGCCAGCAGTTTTTCCGCGGGAGGGTTTTACGAGCAGTACTTC. Translated: CASSFSAGGFYEQYF.

The genes are TRBV6-5 and TRBJ2-2, with D uncertain. The V and J ends lost 5 bases and 0 bases respectively, with 10 bases between them. CDR3 length: 15 residues. The germline V gene has CDR1 MNHEY and CDR2 SVGAGI. The CDR3 spells CASSRSPANTGELFF. The CDR3 DNA follows: TGTGCCAGCAGTCGGAGTCCGGCGAACACCGGGGAGCTGTTTTTT.

The DNA for the CDR3 is TGCAGCGTCCCAAGCAGGGGACAAATTAGCACAGATACGCAGTATTTT. Translating it yields CSVPSRGQISTDTQYF. The rearrangement joins TRBV29-1 to TRBJ2-3, with D maybe TRBD1 (6 bases). This CDR3 contains 16 residues. The V gene's germline CDR1 is SQVTM and CDR2 ANQGSEA. With 6 bases removed from V and 0 bases from J, the gap between germline ends came to 19 bases.

This clone appeared a few times. The V and J genes are TRBV6-6 and TRBJ1-1; D is undetermined. The germline V gene has CDR1 MNHNY and CDR2 SVGAGI (reference sequence). The ends were cut back, 6 bases at V and 1 base at J, with 9 bases in the middle. The CDR3 has 13 amino acids. CDR3 sequence reads: CASSLAENTEAFF. CDR3 in DNA: TGTGCCAGCAGCCTGGCAGAGAACACTGAAGCTTTCTTT.

The chain is built from TRBV7-3 and TRBJ2-1; 9 nucleotides agree with TRBD2. Trimming removed 5 bases from V and 7 bases from J; junction bases left unmatched: 6. This CDR3 is 14 amino acids long. Per the germline V gene, CDR1 is SGHTA and CDR2 is FQGTGA. CDR3: CASSVAGAGNEQFF. DNA of the CDR3: TGTGCCAGCAGCGTAGCGGGAGCGGGAAATGAGCAGTTCTTC.

The genes are TRBV10-3 and TRBJ2-1; 8 nucleotides line up with TRBD1. Germline CDR1 ENHRY, CDR2 SYGVKD. The junction had 6 bases not matched to a gene; V was cut back by 10 bases and J by 7 bases. This CDR3 contains 12 residues. In DNA, the CDR3 is TGTGCCACTTCAGGGGGCGGGAATGAGCAGTTCTTC. Its protein is CATSGGGNEQFF.

J is TRBJ1-5 and V is TRBV5-1; tentative D call: TRBD1 (5 bases). Germline CDR1 SGHRS, CDR2 YFSETQ. This CDR3 contains 13 residues. V dropped 2 bases and J dropped 4 bases, with 7 bases sitting between them. This CDR3 reads CASSFGGNQPQHF. DNA for the CDR3: TGCGCCAGCAGCTTCGGGGGGAATCAGCCCCAGCATTTT.

V and J are TRBV5-6 and TRBJ2-7; 8 bases align to TRBD1. Trimming removed 4 bases from V and 4 bases from J; junction bases left unmatched: 1. Germline loops: CDR1 SGHDT, CDR2 YYEEEE. There are 12 residues in the CDR3. In nucleotides, the CDR3 is TGTGCCAGCAGCAGACAGGGGTACGAGCAGTACTTC. This codes for CASSRQGYEQYF.

The chain couples TRBV2 to TRBJ1-2; 8 positions agree with TRBD1. From germline, CDR1 is SNHLY and CDR2 FYNNEI. V lost 9 bases and J lost 7; bases outside the gene matches: 22. The CDR3 extends over 17 amino acids. The DNA of the CDR3 is TGTGCCAGTACCCTCCTAATGTCAGGGGGCGCTTATCCTGGCTACACCTTC. Protein: CASTLLMSGGAYPGYTF.

The rearrangement uses TRBV5-4 and TRBJ2-7; maybe TRBD1 (6 bases). Trimming pared 4 bases from V and 0 bases from J, leaving 14 bases between. The germline V gene encodes CDR1 SGHNT and CDR2 YYREEE (reference sequence). The CDR3 is 15 residues long. The DNA for the CDR3 is TGTGCCAGCAGCCGGCCGGGACACGACTCCTACGAGCAGTACTTC. Translating it yields CASSRPGHDSYEQYF.

This chain's CDR3 is CASSIRGISGSSQYF. The CDR3 coding sequence is TGTGCCAGTAGTATACGAGGGATTAGCGGGAGTTCCCAGTACTTC. The V and J genes are TRBV19 and TRBJ2-7; TRBD2 matches 9 bases. The CDR3 is 15 residues long. Trimming took 2 bases from V and 10 from J; bases not matched to a gene: 12. The V gene's germline CDR1 is LNHDA and CDR2 SQIVND (reference sequence).

This clone was seen a few times. This sequence joins TRBV5-5 and TRBJ2-7, with D perhaps matching TRBD2 (7 bases). Trimming stripped 3 bases from V and 2 bases from J, with 18 bases between. Germline-derived CDR1 and CDR2 are SGHKS and YYEKEE (reference sequence). The CDR3 has 16 residues. CDR3: CASSWRAQGGAYEQYF. In DNA form, the CDR3 reads TGTGCCAGCAGCTGGAGGGCGCAAGGGGGGGCCTACGAGCAGTACTTC.

The rearrangement links TRBV28 to TRBJ1-2; maybe TRBD1 (6 bases). The CDR3 is 13 residues long. Germline V lookup: CDR1 MDHEN, CDR2 SYDVKM. V shed 2 bases and J shed 14 bases, with 18 bases lying between them. The CDR3 sequence is CASSLRDTRSWTF. DNA of the CDR3: TGTGCCAGCAGTTTACGGGACACCCGAAGTTGGACCTTC.

The table lists this clone with a few counts. The chain recombines TRBV27 with TRBJ2-3; possible D gene TRBD2, 7 bases. The germline V gene encodes CDR1 MNHEY and CDR2 SMNVEV (reference sequence). Trimming cost V 3 bases and J 7 bases, with 14 bases left between them. The CDR3 is made up of 14 amino acids. The DNA for the CDR3 is TGTGCCAGCAGTTTGCGGAGGGGGGGATATACGCAGTATTTT. Residues: CASSLRRGGYTQYF.

The genes are TRBV29-1 and TRBJ2-2; tentatively, D is TRBD1 (5 bases). Trimming stripped 4 bases from V and 2 bases from J, with 8 bases between. The germline gives CDR1 SQVTM, CDR2 ANQGSEA. This CDR3 is 13 amino acids long. CDR3 in DNA: TGCAGCGTTGTAAGGGGTAACACCGGGGAGCTGTTTTTT. Protein: CSVVRGNTGELFF.

This clone was seen once. The chain recombines TRBV6-1 with TRBJ1-2; a weak D match, TRBD1 (5 bases). The CDR3 is 15 residues long. V dropped 5 bases and J dropped 0 bases, with 13 bases sitting between them. CDR1 is MNHNS and CDR2 is SASEGT in the germline V gene. CDR3 in amino acids: CASSLPQGANYGYTF. The CDR3 DNA follows: TGTGCCAGCAGTCTCCCCCAGGGCGCTAACTATGGCTACACCTTC.

This chain connects TRBV7-9 to TRBJ1-1, with TRBD1 matching 10 bases. The CDR3 consists of 14 residues. Per the germline V gene, CDR1 is SEHNR and CDR2 is FQNEAQ (reference sequence). Trimming took 5 bases from V and 5 from J; bases not matched to a gene: 5. CDR3 sequence (DNA): TGTGCCAGCAGCGTGGACAGGGGGTGGACTGAAGCTTTCTTT. Protein product: CASSVDRGWTEAFF. Variable domain in full (rest from reference TRBV7-9 and TRBJ1-1): DTGVSQNPRHKITKRGQNVTFRCDPISEHNRLYWYRQTLGQGPEFLTYFQNEAQLEKSRLLSDRFSAERPKGSFSTLEIQRTEQGDSAMYLCASSVDRGWTEAFFGQGTRLTVV.